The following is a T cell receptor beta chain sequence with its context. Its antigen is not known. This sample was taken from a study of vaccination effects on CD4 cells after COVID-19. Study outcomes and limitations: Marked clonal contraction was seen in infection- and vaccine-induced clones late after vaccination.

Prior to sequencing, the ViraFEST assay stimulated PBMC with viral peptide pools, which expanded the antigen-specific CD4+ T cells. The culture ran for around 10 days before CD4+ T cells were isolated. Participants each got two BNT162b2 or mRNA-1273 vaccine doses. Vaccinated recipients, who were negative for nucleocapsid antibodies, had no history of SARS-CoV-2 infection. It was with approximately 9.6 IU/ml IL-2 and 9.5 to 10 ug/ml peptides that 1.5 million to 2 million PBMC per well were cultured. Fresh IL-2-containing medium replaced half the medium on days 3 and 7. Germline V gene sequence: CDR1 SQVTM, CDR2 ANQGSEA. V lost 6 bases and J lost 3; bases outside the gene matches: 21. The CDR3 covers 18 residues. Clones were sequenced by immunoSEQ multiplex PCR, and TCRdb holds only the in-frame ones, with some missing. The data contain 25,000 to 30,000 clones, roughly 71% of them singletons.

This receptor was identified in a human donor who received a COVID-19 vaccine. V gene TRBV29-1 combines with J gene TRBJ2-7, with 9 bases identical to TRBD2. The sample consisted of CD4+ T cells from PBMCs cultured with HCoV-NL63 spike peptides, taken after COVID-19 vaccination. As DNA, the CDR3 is TGCAGCGTGAGGACGGGGACTAGCTACTCCGTCGGCGGCTACGAGCAGTACTTC. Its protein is CSVRTGTSYSVGGYEQYF.